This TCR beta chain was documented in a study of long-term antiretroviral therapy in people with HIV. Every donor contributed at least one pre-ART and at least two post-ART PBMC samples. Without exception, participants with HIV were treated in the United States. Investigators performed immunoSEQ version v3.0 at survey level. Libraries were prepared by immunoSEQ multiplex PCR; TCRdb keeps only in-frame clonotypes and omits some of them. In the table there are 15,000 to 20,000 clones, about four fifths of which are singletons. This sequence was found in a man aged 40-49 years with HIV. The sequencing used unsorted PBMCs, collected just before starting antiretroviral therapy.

This CDR3 is CASSPGTAATDTQYF. CDR3 DNA sequence: TGTGCCAGCAGTCCCGGGACAGCGGCCACAGATACGCAGTATTTT. The chain is built from TRBV2 and TRBJ2-3; 7 nucleotides align to TRBD1. Germline CDR1 is SNHLY and CDR2 is FYNNEI. V lost 5 bases and J lost 2; bases outside the gene matches: 7. CDR3 size: 15 residues.